This T cell receptor beta chain was sequenced for a study of human T cells and chemical hapten exposure. Study background: Each patient's scalp received weekly diphenylcyclopropenone throughout the approximately 24-week study.

Documented time point: patch test 2, 6 weeks after DPC sensitization. The treatment was: therapeutic diphenylcyclopropenone sensitization with weekly scalp DPC. Individual cDNA molecules had unique molecular identifiers attached to them by the library. In the authors' workflow: Samples held a median of roughly 100,000 TCRs, range about 20,000–700,000. TCRdb analysed the RACE reads with MiXCR anew, one entry per CDR3 protein. TCRdb's processing, not the authors' own work, is the source of the V and J calls. The data hold some 350,000 distinct CDR3 sequences, with over 6% observed a single time. This clonotype was observed a few times. V shed 2 bases and J shed 3 bases, with 7 bases lying between them. CDR3 length equals 14 residues.

This sequence was found in a young woman with alopecia areata. Some clones in this sample may be carry-over from other donors' samples. Sequencing was performed on whole blood, taken in connection with sensitization to the hapten diphenylcyclopropenone (DPC). The V gene is TRBV12-3 or TRBV12-4, the J gene TRBJ1-4; D is undetermined. The CDR3 DNA follows: TGTGCCAGCAGTTTATTCGGCGCTAATGAAAAACTGTTTTTT. This translates into CASSLFGANEKLFF.